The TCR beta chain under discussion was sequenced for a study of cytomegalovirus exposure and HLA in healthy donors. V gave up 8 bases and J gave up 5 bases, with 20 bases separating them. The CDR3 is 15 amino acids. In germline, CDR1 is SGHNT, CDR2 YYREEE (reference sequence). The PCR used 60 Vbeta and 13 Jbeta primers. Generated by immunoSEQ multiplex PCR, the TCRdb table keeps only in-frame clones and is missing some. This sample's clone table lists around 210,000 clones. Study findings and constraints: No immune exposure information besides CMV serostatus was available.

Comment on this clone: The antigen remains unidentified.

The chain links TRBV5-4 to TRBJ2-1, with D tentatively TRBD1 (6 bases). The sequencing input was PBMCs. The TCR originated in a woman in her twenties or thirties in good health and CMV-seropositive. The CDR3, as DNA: TGTGCCAGTTCCTTCTTTAAAGGACAGAACAATGAGCAGTTCTTC. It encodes CASSFFKGQNNEQFF.